This TCR beta chain was profiled in a study of T cell responses to AZD1222 COVID-19 vaccine. The study's findings and limits: Spike-specific TCR breadth and depth were elevated following two AZD1222 doses. Clonal diversity was possibly underestimated, and white British individuals and females predominated among donors. In the spike-specific TCR repertoire, nearly half reportedly target unmutated variant regions.

In its sample, this clone was seen a few times. Its specificity is unknown. TCRdb's copy holds only in-frame clones and misses some; the assay was immunoSEQ multiplex PCR. The sample contains about 130,000 clones, more than 85% of which appear only once. The CDR3 totals 15 residues. Trimming took 8 bases from V and 4 from J; bases not matched to a gene: 10. The germline CDR1 and CDR2 sequences are SGHKS and YYEKEE (reference sequence). The chain carries TRBV5-5 and TRBJ1-2; 11 nucleotides line up with TRBD1. Sample: peripheral blood, taken on day 0 of AZD1222 vaccination. The clonotype was recovered from an adult in good health. The DNA of the CDR3 is TGTGCCAGTAGACCTCCGGGACAGGGGGGCTATGGCTACACCTTC. Translation gives CASRPPGQGGYGYTF.